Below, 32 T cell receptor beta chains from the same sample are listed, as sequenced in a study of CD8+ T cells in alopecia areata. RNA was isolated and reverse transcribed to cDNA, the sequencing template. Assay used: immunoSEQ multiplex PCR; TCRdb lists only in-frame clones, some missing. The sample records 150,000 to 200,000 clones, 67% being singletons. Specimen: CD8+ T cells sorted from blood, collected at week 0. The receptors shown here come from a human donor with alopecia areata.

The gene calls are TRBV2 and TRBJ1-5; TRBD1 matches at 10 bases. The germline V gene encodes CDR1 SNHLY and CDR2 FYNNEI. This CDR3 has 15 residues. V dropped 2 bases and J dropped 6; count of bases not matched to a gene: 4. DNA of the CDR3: TGTGCCAGCAGTGAATATGGGACAGGGGTTCAGCCCCAGCATTTT. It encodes CASSEYGTGVQPQHF.

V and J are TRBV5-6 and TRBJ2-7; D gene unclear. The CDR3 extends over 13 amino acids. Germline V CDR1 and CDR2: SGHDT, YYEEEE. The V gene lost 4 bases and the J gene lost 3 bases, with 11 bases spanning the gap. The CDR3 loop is CASSPGPGYEQYF. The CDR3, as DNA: TGTGCCAGCAGCCCGGGCCCGGGCTACGAGCAGTACTTC.

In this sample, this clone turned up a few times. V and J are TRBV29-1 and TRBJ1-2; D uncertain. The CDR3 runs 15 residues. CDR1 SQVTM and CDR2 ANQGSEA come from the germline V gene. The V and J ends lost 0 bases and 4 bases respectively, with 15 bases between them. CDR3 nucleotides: TGCAGCGTTGAAGATCGAGAAGGGTTCACCTATGGCTACACCTTC. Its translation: CSVEDREGFTYGYTF.

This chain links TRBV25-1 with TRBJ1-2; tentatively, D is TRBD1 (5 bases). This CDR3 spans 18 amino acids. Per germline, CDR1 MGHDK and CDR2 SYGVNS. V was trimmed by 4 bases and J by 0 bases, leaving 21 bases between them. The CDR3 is CASSVFSAGPGANYGYTF. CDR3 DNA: TGTGCCAGCAGTGTTTTCTCGGCAGGGCCGGGTGCTAACTATGGCTACACCTTC.

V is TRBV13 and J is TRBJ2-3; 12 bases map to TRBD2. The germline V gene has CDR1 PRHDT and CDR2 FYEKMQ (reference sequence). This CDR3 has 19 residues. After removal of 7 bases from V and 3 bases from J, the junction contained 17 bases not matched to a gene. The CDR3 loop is CASTRRLAGGPWLTDTQYF. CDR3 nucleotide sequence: TGTGCCAGCACCCGAAGGCTAGCGGGGGGGCCATGGCTTACAGATACGCAGTATTTT. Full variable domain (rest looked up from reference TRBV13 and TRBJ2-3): AAGVIQSPRHLIKEKRETATLKCYPIPRHDTVYWYQQGPGQDPQFLISFYEKMQSDKGSIPDRFSAQQFSDYHSELNMSSLELGDSALYFCASTRRLAGGPWLTDTQYFGPGTRLTVL.

CDR3: CASSLHISGANVLTF. The CDR3 coding sequence is TGTGCCAGTAGTTTACATATCTCTGGGGCCAACGTCCTGACTTTC. The rearrangement uses TRBV19 and TRBJ2-6; D remains unclear. Trimming shortened V by 5 bases and J by 0 bases, and 8 bases separated the two germline ends. CDR3 length: 15 residues. CDR1 and CDR2 (germline): LNHDA, SQIVND (reference sequence).

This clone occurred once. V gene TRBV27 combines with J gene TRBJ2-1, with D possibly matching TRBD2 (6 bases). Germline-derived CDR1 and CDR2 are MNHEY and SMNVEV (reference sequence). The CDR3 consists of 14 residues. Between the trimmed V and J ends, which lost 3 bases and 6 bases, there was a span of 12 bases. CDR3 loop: CASSFGTRGNEQFF. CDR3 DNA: TGTGCCAGCAGTTTCGGGACTCGGGGCAATGAGCAGTTCTTC.

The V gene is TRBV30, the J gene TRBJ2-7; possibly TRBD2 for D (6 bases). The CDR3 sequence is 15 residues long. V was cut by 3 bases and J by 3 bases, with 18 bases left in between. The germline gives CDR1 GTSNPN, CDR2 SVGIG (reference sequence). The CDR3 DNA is TGTGCCTGGAGCGCCCTGGAGGGGACCGACTACGAGCAGTACTTC. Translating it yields CAWSALEGTDYEQYF.

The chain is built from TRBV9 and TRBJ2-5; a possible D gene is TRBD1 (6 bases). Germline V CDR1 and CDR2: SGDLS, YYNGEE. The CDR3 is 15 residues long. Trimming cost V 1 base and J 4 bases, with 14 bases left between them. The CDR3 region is CASSVRWGPGETQYF. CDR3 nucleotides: TGTGCCAGCAGCGTAAGGTGGGGGCCGGGAGAGACCCAGTACTTC. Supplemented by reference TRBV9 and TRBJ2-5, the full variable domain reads DSGVTQTPKHLITATGQRVTLRCSPRSGDLSVYWYQQSLDQGLQFLIQYYNGEERAKGNILERFSAQQFPDLHSELNLSSLELGDSALYFCASSVRWGPGETQYFGPGTRLLVL.

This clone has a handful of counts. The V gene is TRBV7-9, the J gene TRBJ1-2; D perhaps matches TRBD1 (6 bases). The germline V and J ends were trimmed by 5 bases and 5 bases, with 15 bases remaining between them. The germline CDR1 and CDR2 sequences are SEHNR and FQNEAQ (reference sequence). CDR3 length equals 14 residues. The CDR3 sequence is CASSVGGGRYGYTF. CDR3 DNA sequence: TGTGCCAGCAGCGTTGGGGGCGGACGGTATGGCTACACCTTC. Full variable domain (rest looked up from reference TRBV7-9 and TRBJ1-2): DTGVSQNPRHKITKRGQNVTFRCDPISEHNRLYWYRQTLGQGPEFLTYFQNEAQLEKSRLLSDRFSAERPKGSFSTLEIQRTEQGDSAMYLCASSVGGGRYGYTFGSGTRLTVV.

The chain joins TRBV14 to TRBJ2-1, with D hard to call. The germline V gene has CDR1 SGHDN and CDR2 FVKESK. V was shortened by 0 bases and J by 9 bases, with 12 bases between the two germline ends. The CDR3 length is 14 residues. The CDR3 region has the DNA TGTGCCAGCAGCCAAGAACTGGACCCGGGTGAGCAGTTCTTC. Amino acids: CASSQELDPGEQFF.

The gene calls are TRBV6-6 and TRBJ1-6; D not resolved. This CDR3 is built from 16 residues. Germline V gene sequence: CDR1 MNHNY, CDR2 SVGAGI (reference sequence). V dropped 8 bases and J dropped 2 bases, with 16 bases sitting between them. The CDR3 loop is CASDSGKEAYNSPLHF. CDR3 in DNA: TGTGCCAGCGACTCCGGGAAAGAGGCCTATAATTCACCCCTCCACTTT.

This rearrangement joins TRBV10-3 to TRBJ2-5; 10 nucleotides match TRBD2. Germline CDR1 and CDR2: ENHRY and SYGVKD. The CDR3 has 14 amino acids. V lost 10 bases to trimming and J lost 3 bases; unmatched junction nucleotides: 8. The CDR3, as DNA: TGTGCCACCTTAGCGGGGGGCGAAGAAGAGACCCAGTACTTC. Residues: CATLAGGEEETQYF.

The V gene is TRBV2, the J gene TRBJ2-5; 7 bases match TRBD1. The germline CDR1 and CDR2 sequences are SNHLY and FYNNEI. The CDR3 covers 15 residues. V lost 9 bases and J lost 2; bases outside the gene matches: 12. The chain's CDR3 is CASEKDRTLQETQYF. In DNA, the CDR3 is TGTGCCAGTGAGAAGGACAGGACGCTACAAGAGACCCAGTACTTC. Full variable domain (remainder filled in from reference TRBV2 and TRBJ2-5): EPEVTQTPSHQVTQMGQEVILRCVPISNHLYFYWYRQILGQKVEFLVSFYNNEISEKSEIFDDQFSVERPDGSNFTLKIRSTKLEDSAMYFCASEKDRTLQETQYFGPGTRLLVL.

For the CDR3, the DNA is TGTGCCAGCAGCTTGGCAGAGACCCAGTACTTC. Encoded protein: CASSLAETQYF. This chain links TRBV7-2 with TRBJ2-5; unclear D gene. V shed 3 bases and J shed 4 bases, with 3 bases lying between them. From germline, CDR1 is SGHTA and CDR2 FQGNSA. CDR3 size: 11 residues.

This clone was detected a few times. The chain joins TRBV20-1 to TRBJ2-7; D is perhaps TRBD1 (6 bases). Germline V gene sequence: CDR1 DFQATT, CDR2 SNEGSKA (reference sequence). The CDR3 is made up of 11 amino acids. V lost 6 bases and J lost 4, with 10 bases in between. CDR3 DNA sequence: TGCAGTGCAACTACAGGGTACGAGCAGTACTTC. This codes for CSATTGYEQYF.

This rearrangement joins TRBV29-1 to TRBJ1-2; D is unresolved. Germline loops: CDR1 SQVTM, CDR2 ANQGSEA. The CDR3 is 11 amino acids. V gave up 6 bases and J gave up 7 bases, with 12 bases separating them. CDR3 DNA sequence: TGCAGCGTGATCGACCGGCGTGGCTACACCTTC. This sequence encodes CSVIDRRGYTF.

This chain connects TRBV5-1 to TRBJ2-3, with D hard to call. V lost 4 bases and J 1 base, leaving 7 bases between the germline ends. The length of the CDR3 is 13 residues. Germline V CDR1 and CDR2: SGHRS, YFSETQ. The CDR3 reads CASSARGTDTQYF. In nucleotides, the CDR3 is TGCGCCAGCAGCGCTCGGGGCACAGATACGCAGTATTTT. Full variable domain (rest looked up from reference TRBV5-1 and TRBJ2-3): KAGVTQTPRYLIKTRGQQVTLSCSPISGHRSVSWYQQTPGQGLQFLFEYFSETQRNKGNFPGRFSGRQFSNSRSEMNVSTLELGDSALYLCASSARGTDTQYFGPGTRLTVL.

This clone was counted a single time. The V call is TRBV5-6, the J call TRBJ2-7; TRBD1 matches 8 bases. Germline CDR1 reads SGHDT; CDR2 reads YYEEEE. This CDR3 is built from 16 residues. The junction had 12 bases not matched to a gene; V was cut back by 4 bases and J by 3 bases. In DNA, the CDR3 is TGTGCCAGCAGCATAAGGACAGGGATTCTAGTCTACGAGCAGTACTTC. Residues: CASSIRTGILVYEQYF.

The CDR3 DNA reads TGCAGCGTTGAAGGGACAGGGGGCCGAGCCTACGAGCAGTACTTC. This sequence encodes CSVEGTGGRAYEQYF. The chain is built from TRBV29-1 and TRBJ2-7; 11 bases match TRBD1. Germline assignment: CDR1 SQVTM and CDR2 ANQGSEA. The CDR3 has 15 amino acids. The trim removed 1 base at V and 2 bases at J, leaving 4 bases unmatched.

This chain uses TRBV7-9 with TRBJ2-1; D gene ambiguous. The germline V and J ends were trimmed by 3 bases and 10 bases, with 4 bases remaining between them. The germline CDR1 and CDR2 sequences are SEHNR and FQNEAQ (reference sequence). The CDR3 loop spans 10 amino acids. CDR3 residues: CASSLAEQFF. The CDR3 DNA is TGTGCCAGCAGCTTGGCCGAGCAGTTCTTC.

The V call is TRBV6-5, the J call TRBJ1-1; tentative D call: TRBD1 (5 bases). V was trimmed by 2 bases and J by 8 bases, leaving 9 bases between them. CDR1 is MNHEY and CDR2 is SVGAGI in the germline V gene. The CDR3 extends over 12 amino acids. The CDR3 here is CASSYGADEAFF. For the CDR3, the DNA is TGTGCCAGCAGTTACGGGGCCGACGAAGCTTTCTTT.

CDR3 sequence reads: CASSPRTSGGARQETQYF. In DNA, the CDR3 is TGTGCCAGCAGCCCTCGGACTAGCGGGGGCGCGAGACAAGAGACCCAGTACTTC. This chain uses TRBV13 with TRBJ2-5, with 13 bases that match TRBD2. Looked up from germline, CDR1 is PRHDT and CDR2 is FYEKMQ (reference sequence). V was pared by 5 bases and J by 2 bases, with 11 bases of the junction left unmatched. The CDR3 spans 18 residues.

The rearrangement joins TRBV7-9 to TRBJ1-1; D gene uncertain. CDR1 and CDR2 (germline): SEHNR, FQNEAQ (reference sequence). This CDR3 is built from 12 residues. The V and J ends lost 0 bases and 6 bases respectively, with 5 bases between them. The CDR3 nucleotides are TGTGCCAGCAGCTTAGCTGAGCCTGAAGCTTTCTTT. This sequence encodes CASSLAEPEAFF.

The CDR3 is CASSSSGSLETQYF. In nucleotides, the CDR3 is TGTGCCAGCAGTTCTAGCGGGTCGTTAGAGACCCAGTACTTC. The J gene is TRBJ2-5, the V gene TRBV6-5; 8 nucleotides line up with TRBD2. This CDR3 contains 14 residues. CDR1 is MNHEY and CDR2 is SVGAGI in the germline V gene. J lost 4 bases, V lost 4 bases, and 5 bases had no gene match.

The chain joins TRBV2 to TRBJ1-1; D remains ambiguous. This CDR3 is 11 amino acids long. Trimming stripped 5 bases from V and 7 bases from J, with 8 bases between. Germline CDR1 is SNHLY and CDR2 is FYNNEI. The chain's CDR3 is CASSWTSEAFF. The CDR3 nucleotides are TGTGCCAGCAGTTGGACGAGTGAAGCTTTCTTT.

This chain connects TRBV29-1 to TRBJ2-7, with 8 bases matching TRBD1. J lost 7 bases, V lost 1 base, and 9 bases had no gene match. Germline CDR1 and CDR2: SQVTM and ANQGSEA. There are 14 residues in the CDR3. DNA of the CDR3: TGCAGCGTTGAAGTACCCGGGACAGGCAGAGAGCAGTACTTC. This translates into CSVEVPGTGREQYF.

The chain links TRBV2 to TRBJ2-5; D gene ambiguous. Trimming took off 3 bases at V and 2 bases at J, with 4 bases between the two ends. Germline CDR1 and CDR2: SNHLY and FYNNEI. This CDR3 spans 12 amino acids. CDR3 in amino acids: CASSDGQETQYF. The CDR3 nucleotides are TGTGCCAGCAGTGACGGGCAAGAGACCCAGTACTTC.

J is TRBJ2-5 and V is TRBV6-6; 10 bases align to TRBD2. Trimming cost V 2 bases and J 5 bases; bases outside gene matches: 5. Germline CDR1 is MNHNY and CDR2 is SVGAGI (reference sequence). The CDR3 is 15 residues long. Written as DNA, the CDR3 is TGTGCCAGCAGTTACAGCGGGGGGGCTTTCGAGACCCAGTACTTC. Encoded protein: CASSYSGGAFETQYF.

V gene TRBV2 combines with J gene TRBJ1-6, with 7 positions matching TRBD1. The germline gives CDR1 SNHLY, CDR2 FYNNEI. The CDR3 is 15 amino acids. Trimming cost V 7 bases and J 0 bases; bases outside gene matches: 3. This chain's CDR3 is CASKQGSSYNSPLHF. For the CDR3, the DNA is TGTGCCAGCAAACAGGGGAGCTCCTATAATTCACCCCTCCACTTT.

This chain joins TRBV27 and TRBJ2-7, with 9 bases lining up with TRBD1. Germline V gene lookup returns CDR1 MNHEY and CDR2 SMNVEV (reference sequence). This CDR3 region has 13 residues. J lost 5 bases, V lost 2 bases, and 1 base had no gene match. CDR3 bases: TGTGCCAGCAGTTTAGACAGGGGGAACGAGCAGTACTTC. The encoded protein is CASSLDRGNEQYF.

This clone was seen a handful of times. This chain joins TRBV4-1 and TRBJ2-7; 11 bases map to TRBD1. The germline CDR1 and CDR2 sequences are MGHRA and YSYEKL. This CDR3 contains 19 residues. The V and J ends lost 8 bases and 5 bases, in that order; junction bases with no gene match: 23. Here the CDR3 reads CASRRGGFPGQGAVNEQYF. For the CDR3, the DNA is TGCGCCAGCCGCCGGGGGGGTTTTCCCGGACAGGGGGCGGTTAACGAGCAGTACTTC.